This entry lists 5 T cell receptor beta chains sequenced from one sample in a study of tumor-infiltrating lymphocytes in localized non-small cell lung cancer. Sequencing used immunoSEQ multiplex PCR; TCRdb keeps in-frame clones, though not all of them. The data show 25,000 or so clones, with approximately 70% seen just once and about 14% held by the top ten. Sequenced sample: lung tumor tissue. The receptors shown here come from a human donor with non-small cell lung cancer.

This chain uses TRBV4-2 with TRBJ1-1; D ambiguous. The germline V gene has CDR1 LGHNA and CDR2 YNFKEQ. Trimming took 0 bases from V and 1 from J, leaving 6 bases between them. The CDR3 has 14 amino acids. The DNA for the CDR3 is TGTGCCAGCAGCCAAGACGTCAGGAACACTGAAGCTTTCTTT. Translating it yields CASSQDVRNTEAFF.

V gene TRBV10-3 combines with J gene TRBJ2-3, with D perhaps assigned TRBD1 or TRBD2 (5 bases each). This CDR3 spans 15 amino acids. Germline values: CDR1 ENHRY, CDR2 SYGVKD. V shed 11 bases and J shed 0 bases, with 18 bases lying between them. The CDR3 protein is CASHQGDTSTDTQYF. As DNA, the CDR3 is TGTGCCTCCCATCAGGGAGACACTAGCACAGATACGCAGTATTTT.

The rearrangement links TRBV6-6 to TRBJ2-7, with TRBD2 identical over 8 bases. The length of the CDR3 is 14 residues. Germline V CDR1 and CDR2: MNHNY, SVGAGI (reference sequence). The junction had 5 bases not matched to a gene; V was cut back by 5 bases and J by 2 bases. CDR3 DNA sequence: TGTGCCAGCAGTCATAGCGGGGATACCTACGAGCAGTACTTC. Its protein is CASSHSGDTYEQYF.

The rearrangement links TRBV5-4 to TRBJ2-2; tentatively, D is TRBD1 or TRBD2 (7 bases each). The germline V and J ends were trimmed by 0 bases and 4 bases, with 13 bases remaining between them. This CDR3 region has 16 residues. The germline V gene encodes CDR1 SGHNT and CDR2 YYREEE (reference sequence). The CDR3 DNA sequence: TGTGCCAGCAGCTTGGCTCAGGGGGGGGCCACCGGGGAGCTGTTTTTT. Translating gives CASSLAQGGATGELFF.

The V call is TRBV6-5, the J call TRBJ2-1, with a possible D match to TRBD2 (5 bases). V gave up 5 bases and J gave up 8 bases, with 16 bases separating them. Germline-derived CDR1 and CDR2 are MNHEY and SVGAGI. The CDR3 runs to 14 residues. This CDR3 reads CASSPWPSRDEQFF. DNA for the CDR3: TGTGCCAGCAGTCCATGGCCCTCGAGGGATGAGCAGTTCTTC.